Shown below are 29 T cell receptor beta chains from a single sample sequenced in a study of a mutant IDH1 vaccine in newly diagnosed glioma. Some clones are missing from TCRdb's copy, which holds only in-frame ones; the method was immunoSEQ multiplex PCR. The sample lists around 52,000 clones; around 80% were seen once. The time point denotes: week 35, safety follow-up. Topical imiquimod accompanied each vaccine dose, which consisted of 300 ug of mutant IDH1 20-mer peptide. No antigen has been identified for these receptors. Sequences were derived from PBMCs, sampled from a glioma patient whose treatment included an IDH1 peptide vaccine. The source of these receptors is a middle-aged man with glioma.

This clone was detected only once. This chain links TRBV19 with TRBJ1-1; the match to TRBD1 covers 7 bases. There are 15 residues in the CDR3. Germline loops: CDR1 LNHDA, CDR2 SQIVND (reference sequence). With 5 bases clipped from V and 5 bases from J, the junction kept 11 bases outside the gene matches. CDR3 DNA sequence: TGTGCCAGTAGTGCTTTTCAGGGGGGGAAGACTGAAGCTTTCTTT. Protein sequence: CASSAFQGGKTEAFF.

The chain recombines TRBV9 with TRBJ2-1; D gene uncertain. The V gene lost 3 bases and the J gene lost 7 bases, with 11 bases spanning the gap. The CDR3 covers 13 residues. The V gene's germline CDR1 is SGDLS and CDR2 YYNGEE. Here the CDR3 reads CASSGEVGNEQFF. CDR3 DNA sequence: TGTGCCAGCAGCGGAGAGGTGGGGAATGAGCAGTTCTTC.

The J gene is TRBJ1-2, the V gene TRBV6-6; D might be TRBD1 (6 bases). V dropped 7 bases and J dropped 6 bases, with 15 bases sitting between them. This CDR3 region has 13 residues. Germline CDR1 MNHNY, CDR2 SVGAGI (reference sequence). The CDR3 region has the DNA TGTGCCAGCACCACGGCAGGGGAGGATGGCTACACCTTC. Its protein is CASTTAGEDGYTF.

CDR3 region: CASSLASTGSYNEQFF. The CDR3 coding sequence is TGTGCCAGCAGCTTAGCGAGCACAGGCTCCTACAATGAGCAGTTCTTC. The rearrangement uses TRBV7-2 and TRBJ2-1, with a possible D match to TRBD1 (5 bases). The CDR3 covers 16 residues. V lost 0 bases, J lost 0 bases, and 9 bases lay in between. Germline CDR1 reads SGHTA; CDR2 reads FQGNSA.

The chain carries TRBV7-2 and TRBJ2-3; D is unresolved. Germline assignment: CDR1 SGHTA and CDR2 FQGNSA. V lost 0 bases and J 6 bases, leaving 10 bases between the germline ends. The CDR3 contains 14 residues. CDR3 coding DNA: TGTGCCAGCAGCTTAGCGGGCCCCGGGGATACGCAGTATTTT. It yields the protein CASSLAGPGDTQYF.

The chain employs TRBV15 and TRBJ2-1; no reliable D call. CDR3 length equals 12 residues. The V gene lost 3 bases and the J gene lost 6 bases, with 6 bases spanning the gap. The V gene's germline CDR1 is LNHNV and CDR2 YYDKDF (reference sequence). The CDR3 nucleotides read TGTGCCACCAGCAGTAGTGGCAATGAGCAGTTCTTC. Its translation is CATSSSGNEQFF.

This clone was detected a few times. The chain has TRBV29-1 and TRBJ1-1; 7 bases line up with TRBD1. Per the germline V gene, CDR1 is SQVTM and CDR2 is ANQGSEA. The junction had 6 bases not matched to a gene; V was cut back by 6 bases and J by 5 bases. The CDR3 covers 12 residues. In DNA, the CDR3 is TGCAGCGTCAGACAGGGAGAGACTGAAGCTTTCTTT. It specifies CSVRQGETEAFF.

The DNA of the CDR3 is TGTGCCAGCAGCTTGTATCGGGGGGCGGAGGCAGATACGCAGTATTTT. This translates into CASSLYRGAEADTQYF. The chain links TRBV5-4 to TRBJ2-3, with TRBD2 as a possible D gene (7 bases). The CDR3 is 16 amino acids. The germline V gene has CDR1 SGHNT and CDR2 YYREEE (reference sequence). The germline V and J ends were trimmed by 1 base and 4 bases, with 16 bases remaining between them. The full variable domain, in which reference TRBV5-4 and TRBJ2-3 provide the parts outside the CDR3, is ETGVTQSPTHLIKTRGQQVTLRCSSQSGHNTVSWYQQALGQGPQFIFQYYREEENGRGNFPPRFSGLQFPNYSSELNVNALELDDSALYLCASSLYRGAEADTQYFGPGTRLTVL.

In DNA, the CDR3 is TGTGCCAGCCGAGAACTAGCGGGAGTCACAGATACGCAGTATTTT. Translated: CASRELAGVTDTQYF. The V and J genes are TRBV18 and TRBJ2-3, with TRBD2 identical over 11 bases. The germline CDR1 and CDR2 sequences are KGHSH and LQKENI. V shed 8 bases, J shed 2 bases, and the junction held 6 bases outside the gene matches. CDR3 length equals 15 residues.

This chain uses TRBV11-2 with TRBJ2-7, with 11 nucleotides matching TRBD2. CDR1 SGHAT and CDR2 FQNNGV come from the germline V gene. V lost 5 bases and J lost 2; bases outside the gene matches: 5. CDR3 length: 15 amino acids. Here the CDR3 DNA reads TGTGCCAGCAGCGCGACTAGCGGGACCACCTACGAGCAGTACTTC. This gives the protein CASSATSGTTYEQYF.

This clone was detected a few times. The rearrangement joins TRBV5-1 to TRBJ2-1; D possibly uses TRBD1 or TRBD2 (5 bases each). Germline values: CDR1 SGHRS, CDR2 YFSETQ. This CDR3 has 14 residues. V dropped 1 base and J dropped 9 bases, with 14 bases sitting between them. CDR3 amino acids: CASSLSPGGGEQFF. DNA of the CDR3: TGCGCCAGCAGCTTGTCCCCTGGGGGTGGTGAGCAGTTCTTC.

The rearrangement uses TRBV10-1 and TRBJ2-1; 7 bases map to TRBD1. Germline loops: CDR1 WNHNN, CDR2 SYGVQD (reference sequence). The CDR3 runs 17 residues. V shed 6 bases and J 1 base; nucleotides not matched to a gene: 12. The CDR3 nucleotides read TGCGCCAGCAGCGCGCTTGGGTCAGGGGGATCCTACAATGAGCAGTTCTTC. This translates into CASSALGSGGSYNEQFF.

This clone ranks as medium-sized (0.01 to 0.1%). J is TRBJ1-1 and V is TRBV18, with unresolved D. Trimming shortened V by 2 bases and J by 7 bases, and 11 bases separated the two germline ends. Looked up from germline, CDR1 is KGHSH and CDR2 is LQKENI. CDR3 length equals 13 residues. The CDR3 region has the DNA TGTGCCAGCTCACCAAATGGTCGGGGTGAAGCTTTCTTT. Its protein product is CASSPNGRGEAFF.

CDR3 coding DNA: TGTGCCAGCAGCTTAGTGTCGCGGGGGACCTACAATGAGCAGTTCTTC. Protein sequence: CASSLVSRGTYNEQFF. The chain carries TRBV7-2 and TRBJ2-1, with 7 bases that match TRBD2. This CDR3 comprises 16 residues. The germline CDR1 and CDR2 sequences are SGHTA and FQGNSA. With 1 base clipped from V and 2 bases from J, the junction kept 5 bases outside the gene matches.

The chain combines TRBV5-6 with TRBJ2-6, with TRBD1 identical over 7 bases. The CDR3 is 16 amino acids. V dropped 0 bases and J dropped 1; count of bases not matched to a gene: 1. Per germline, CDR1 SGHDT and CDR2 YYEEEE. The CDR3 sequence is CASSLVQGSGANVLTF. CDR3 nucleotides: TGTGCCAGCAGCTTGGTACAGGGGTCTGGGGCCAACGTCCTGACTTTC.

This clone came up many times. The chain is built from TRBV7-9 and TRBJ1-1, with a possible D match to TRBD1 (6 bases). The CDR3 sequence is 11 residues long. Per the germline V gene, CDR1 is SEHNR and CDR2 is FQNEAQ (reference sequence). Deletions cut 5 bases from V and 9 bases from J, with 10 bases between. CDR3 loop: CASSPGGQAFF. CDR3 nucleotide sequence: TGTGCCAGCAGCCCCGGGGGCCAAGCTTTCTTT.

J is TRBJ1-1 and V is TRBV6-5; D is unresolved. Per germline, CDR1 MNHEY and CDR2 SVGAGI. The CDR3 totals 13 residues. Trimming took off 6 bases at V and 3 bases at J, with 11 bases between the two ends. CDR3 coding DNA: TGTGCCAGCAGGGGAGGGCCACACACTGAAGCTTTCTTT. It yields the protein CASRGGPHTEAFF.

CDR3 in amino acids: CASSESSGRAGEQFF. CDR3 sequence (DNA): TGTGCCAGCAGTGAATCCAGCGGGAGGGCCGGTGAGCAGTTCTTC. The rearrangement uses TRBV6-1 and TRBJ2-1; 10 bases map to TRBD2. V dropped 2 bases and J dropped 9; count of bases not matched to a gene: 7. The CDR3 is 15 residues long. Germline V gene sequence: CDR1 MNHNS, CDR2 SASEGT.

J is TRBJ2-7 and V is TRBV6-1; perhaps D is TRBD1 or TRBD2 (5 bases each). Germline V gene data show CDR1 as MNHNS and CDR2 as SASEGT. This CDR3 region has 15 residues. V was cut by 4 bases and J by 2 bases, with 15 bases left in between. CDR3: CASSVYQGPTYEQYF. For the CDR3, the DNA is TGTGCCAGCAGTGTGTATCAGGGACCGACCTACGAGCAGTACTTC.

A single count supports this clone. The chain couples TRBV5-1 to TRBJ1-2; weak D call: TRBD1 (6 bases). Germline V CDR1 and CDR2: SGHRS, YFSETQ. The CDR3 runs 17 residues. The ends were cut back, 0 bases at V and 0 bases at J, with 15 bases in the middle. The CDR3 coding sequence is TGCGCCAGCAGCTTGGTGCCCGGTACAGGGTCTAACTATGGCTACACCTTC. It translates to CASSLVPGTGSNYGYTF.

A word on this clone: Other nucleotide sequences from this sample produce the same CDR3. The chain uses TRBV7-2 and TRBJ1-5; weak D call: TRBD1 (5 bases). Trimming removed 5 bases at V and 4 bases at J, with 9 bases between. Germline-derived CDR1 and CDR2 are SGHTA and FQGNSA. The CDR3 extends over 13 amino acids. The CDR3 is CASSRDLNQPQHF. The CDR3 region has the DNA TGTGCCAGCAGCCGGGACCTTAATCAGCCCCAGCATTTT.

This clone appeared a few times. The DNA of the CDR3 is TGTGCCAGCAGCCTCCGTCGGACGAACACTGAAGCTTTCTTT. This translates into CASSLRRTNTEAFF. This chain connects TRBV9 to TRBJ1-1, with no clear D. Looked up from germline, CDR1 is SGDLS and CDR2 is YYNGEE. The CDR3 length is 14 residues. V was trimmed by 4 bases and J by 1 base, leaving 11 bases between them.

The chain has TRBV4-2 and TRBJ2-3; 8 bases map to TRBD2. The CDR3 has 15 amino acids. With 7 bases clipped from V and 8 bases from J, the junction kept 14 bases outside the gene matches. Germline V lookup: CDR1 LGHNA, CDR2 YNFKEQ. The CDR3 DNA is TGTGCCAGCACCATCCAATTGACTAGCGAGGGTACGCAGTATTTT. Its protein product is CASTIQLTSEGTQYF.

V and J are TRBV18 and TRBJ2-5, with 8 bases lining up with TRBD1. The junction had 13 bases not matched to a gene; V was cut back by 2 bases and J by 5 bases. CDR1 and CDR2 (germline): KGHSH, LQKENI. The CDR3 covers 17 residues. CDR3 loop: CASSPDLDRGFGETQYF. In DNA form, the CDR3 reads TGTGCCAGCTCACCAGATCTTGACAGGGGTTTCGGGGAGACCCAGTACTTC.

This clone has more than one count but fewer than ten. The chain combines TRBV9 with TRBJ2-2; 7 nucleotides align to TRBD2. Unmatched junction bases numbered 3, after V lost 0 bases and J lost 1 base. The CDR3 covers 16 residues. The germline V gene has CDR1 SGDLS and CDR2 YYNGEE. For the CDR3, the DNA is TGTGCCAGCAGCGTAGAGCCGGGAGGGAACACCGGGGAGCTGTTTTTT. Translation: CASSVEPGGNTGELFF.

This chain joins TRBV7-2 and TRBJ2-1; 7 bases fit TRBD2. Looked up from germline, CDR1 is SGHTA and CDR2 is FQGNSA. CDR3 length equals 15 residues. Trimming at V came to 2 bases and at J to 7 bases, leaving 8 bases not matched to a gene. CDR3 sequence reads: CASSLLAGDKNEQFF. The CDR3 region has the DNA TGTGCCAGCAGCTTACTGGCGGGAGACAAAAATGAGCAGTTCTTC.

This sequence joins TRBV30 and TRBJ2-5, with 7 bases identical to TRBD1. V shed 0 bases, J shed 0 bases, and the junction held 7 bases outside the gene matches. Germline V lookup: CDR1 GTSNPN, CDR2 SVGIG (reference sequence). The CDR3 extends over 16 amino acids. CDR3 region: CAWSVLGQLYQETQYF. The CDR3 DNA reads TGTGCCTGGAGTGTATTGGGACAGCTATACCAAGAGACCCAGTACTTC.

J is TRBJ2-1 and V is TRBV2, with a possible D match to TRBD2 (5 bases). CDR3 length equals 14 residues. Trimming cost V 6 bases and J 8 bases, with 17 bases left between them. Germline V gene data show CDR1 as SNHLY and CDR2 as FYNNEI. CDR3 DNA: TGTGCCAGCAGAGGCGAGGGTTTTGGCGATGAGCAGTTCTTC. Residues: CASRGEGFGDEQFF.

This clone came up a few times. The V call is TRBV4-3, the J call TRBJ1-1; D is ambiguous. V lost 2 bases and J 1 base, leaving 8 bases between the germline ends. The length of the CDR3 is 14 residues. In germline, CDR1 is LGHNA, CDR2 YSLEER. The CDR3 region is CASSQIRQNTEAFF. The CDR3 nucleotides are TGCGCCAGCAGCCAAATTCGACAGAACACTGAAGCTTTCTTT.